These 30 T cell receptor beta chains came from one sample sequenced in a study of T cells in Graves' hyperthyroidism and ophthalmopathy. Regions amplified from RNA transcripts were the TCR beta CDR3 regions. The TCR CDR3 was amplified in a first-round RT-PCR using the HTBI primer set. TCRdb reprocessed the multiplex PCR reads with MiXCR, giving one entry per CDR3 protein. Among hundreds of thousands of distinct CDR3 sequences listed, more than 15% were seen once. The sequenced material came from blood. These TCRs come from a woman aged 40 to 55 with Graves' ophthalmopathy.

The CDR3 nucleotides are TGCGCCAGCAGCCAAGGGACTAGCAGGCTAGCGGGGGTAGAGACCGGGACCCAGTACTTC. It yields the protein CASSQGTSRLAGVETGTQYF. The chain joins TRBV4-1 to TRBJ2-5, with 10 bases aligning to TRBD2. The CDR3 has 20 residues. V dropped 1 base and J dropped 7; count of bases not matched to a gene: 21. The germline V gene encodes CDR1 MGHRA and CDR2 YSYEKL.

Concerning this clonotype itself: A read error may explain this, as a much larger clone is one base away. The V gene is TRBV7-9, the J gene TRBJ2-7, with 9 bases identical to TRBD1. This CDR3 has 19 residues. J lost 2 bases, V lost 0 bases, and 14 bases had no gene match. The germline V gene encodes CDR1 SEHNR and CDR2 FQNEAQ (reference sequence). Written as DNA, the CDR3 is TGTGCCAGCAGCTTAGCCGGGACAGGGAGCTACCTACGCACCTACGAGCAGTACTTC. Translated, it gives CASSLAGTGSYLRTYEQYF.

V is TRBV6-1 and J is TRBJ2-3; the match to TRBD2 covers 13 bases. The ends lost 2 bases at V and 1 base at J; junction bases unmatched: 0. The CDR3 totals 16 residues. Germline lookup yields CDR1 MNHNS and CDR2 SASEGT. For the CDR3, the DNA is TGTGCCAGCAGTGAAACTAGCGGGAGGGGCACAGATACGCAGTATTTT. It translates to CASSETSGRGTDTQYF.

This clonotype was seen many times. This chain links TRBV28 with TRBJ1-1; D is undetermined. The CDR3 loop spans 12 amino acids. Between the trimmed V and J ends, which lost 6 bases and 1 base, there was a span of 6 bases. Germline V CDR1 and CDR2: MDHEN, SYDVKM. The CDR3 nucleotides read TGTGCCAGCAGACCTACGAACACTGAAGCTTTCTTT. Its translation: CASRPTNTEAFF.

In its sample, this clonotype was seen many times. As DNA, the CDR3 is TGTGCCAGCTCACCACCGAACGGACAGGGAAACAATGAGCAGTTCTTC. Amino acids: CASSPPNGQGNNEQFF. The chain has TRBV18 and TRBJ2-1; TRBD1 matches at 8 bases. J gave up 5 bases and V 0 bases, and 6 bases lay outside the gene matches. Germline V gives CDR1 KGHSH, CDR2 LQKENI. The CDR3 has 16 amino acids.

This clonotype was counted many times. The genes are TRBV13 and TRBJ2-2, with D maybe TRBD1 (5 bases). There are 12 residues in the CDR3. Germline values: CDR1 PRHDT, CDR2 FYEKMQ (reference sequence). Trimming removed 5 bases from V and 5 bases from J, with 6 bases in between. Here the CDR3 DNA reads TGTGCCAGCAGCGCAGGGACCGGGGAGCTGTTTTTT. This codes for CASSAGTGELFF.

This clonotype was seen ten or more times. The genes are TRBV19 and TRBJ1-1; 9 bases are a match to TRBD1. Germline trimming cut 1 base from V and 6 bases from J; bases unmatched to any gene: 0. CDR1 and CDR2 (germline): LNHDA, SQIVND (reference sequence). The CDR3 runs to 13 residues. CDR3 sequence reads: CASSIGDRAEAFF. CDR3 nucleotide sequence: TGTGCCAGTAGTATAGGGGACAGGGCTGAAGCTTTCTTT.

This clonotype came up many times. This chain links TRBV6-1 with TRBJ2-1; D gene ambiguous. The germline V gene encodes CDR1 MNHNS and CDR2 SASEGT. The CDR3 totals 11 residues. Trimming stripped 5 bases from V and 3 bases from J, with 2 bases between. CDR3 sequence reads: CASSNYNEQFF. The CDR3 DNA follows: TGTGCCAGCAGTAACTACAATGAGCAGTTCTTC.

This clonotype has a count of ten or more. This chain joins TRBV12-3 or TRBV12-4 and TRBJ1-1; weak D call: TRBD1 (6 bases). Trimming removed 4 bases from V and 10 bases from J, with 13 bases in between. CDR3 size: 12 residues. CDR3 in DNA: TGTGCCAGCAGTTCCCAGGGGATAAGAGCTTTCTTT. Protein: CASSSQGIRAFF.

The rearrangement uses TRBV7-9 and TRBJ1-3, with no clear D. V lost 0 bases and J lost 0, with 18 bases in between. The CDR3 has 19 amino acids. Germline V gene lookup returns CDR1 SEHNR and CDR2 FQNEAQ (reference sequence). The CDR3 nucleotides read TGTGCCAGCAGCTTAGCGCGGGCTCTGGGCTATGGCTCTGGAAACACCATATATTTT. Its protein is CASSLARALGYGSGNTIYF.

This clonotype has at least ten counts. This chain links TRBV11-2 with TRBJ2-5; TRBD2 aligns across 7 bases. The CDR3 is made up of 15 amino acids. Germline V gene sequence: CDR1 SGHAT, CDR2 FQNNGV. V was clipped by 4 bases and J by 1 base; unmatched bases: 6. CDR3 coding DNA: TGTGCCAGCAGCTGGTCGCCTAGCGGCCAAGAGACCCAGTACTTC. Translated, it gives CASSWSPSGQETQYF. The whole variable domain, filled in from reference TRBV11-2 and TRBJ2-5, reads EAGVAQSPRYKIIEKRQSVAFWCNPISGHATLYWYQQILGQGPKLLIQFQNNGVVDDSQLPKDRFSAERLKGVDSTLKIQPAKLEDSAVYLCASSWSPSGQETQYFGPGTRLLVL.

The table lists this clonotype with a few counts. The V call is TRBV9, the J call TRBJ2-1; 9 bases line up with TRBD2. The germline gives CDR1 SGDLS, CDR2 YYNGEE. The junction had 5 bases not matched to a gene; V was cut back by 1 base and J by 0 bases. The CDR3 loop spans 17 amino acids. The CDR3 spells CASSVTPSGISYNEQFF. CDR3 nucleotides: TGTGCCAGCAGCGTAACCCCTAGCGGGATCTCCTACAATGAGCAGTTCTTC.

V gene TRBV4-1 combines with J gene TRBJ2-1; 7 nucleotides match TRBD2. J lost 5 bases, V lost 2 bases, and 9 bases had no gene match. The CDR3 totals 16 residues. CDR1 is MGHRA and CDR2 is YSYEKL in the germline V gene. Here the CDR3 reads CASSQRSVLANNEQFF. For the CDR3, the DNA is TGCGCCAGCAGCCAACGGTCTGTACTAGCGAACAATGAGCAGTTCTTC.

This clonotype occurred many times. This chain links TRBV11-2 with TRBJ2-3; a possible D gene is TRBD1 (5 bases). The CDR3 consists of 13 residues. Trimming stripped 5 bases from V and 4 bases from J, with 10 bases between. Per germline, CDR1 SGHAT and CDR2 FQNNGV. CDR3 region: CASSPRVPDTQYF. The DNA of the CDR3 is TGTGCCAGCAGCCCCAGGGTCCCAGATACGCAGTATTTT. The full variable domain, with the rest looked up from reference TRBV11-2 and TRBJ2-3, is EAGVAQSPRYKIIEKRQSVAFWCNPISGHATLYWYQQILGQGPKLLIQFQNNGVVDDSQLPKDRFSAERLKGVDSTLKIQPAKLEDSAVYLCASSPRVPDTQYFGPGTRLTVL.

This clonotype showed up many times. This chain joins TRBV7-2 and TRBJ2-3; D gene unclear. Germline V lookup: CDR1 SGHTA, CDR2 FQGNSA. Trimming removed 4 bases at V and 1 base at J, with 9 bases between. This CDR3 region has 14 residues. This CDR3 reads CASSWVVGTDTQYF. The CDR3 DNA reads as TGTGCCAGCAGCTGGGTGGTAGGCACAGATACGCAGTATTTT.

This clonotype was recorded at least ten times. The chain carries TRBV13 and TRBJ1-1; D remains ambiguous. The CDR3 covers 14 residues. CDR1 PRHDT and CDR2 FYEKMQ come from the germline V gene (reference sequence). V gave up 5 bases and J gave up 10 bases, with 20 bases separating them. In nucleotides, the CDR3 is TGTGCCAGCAGCCCATTTCGGCCTAACCTGGGAGCTTTCTTT. Amino acids: CASSPFRPNLGAFF.

This clonotype has a handful of counts. The chain combines TRBV5-1 with TRBJ1-6; no reliable D call. CDR3 size: 14 residues. The V gene's germline CDR1 is SGHRS and CDR2 YFSETQ. V was cut by 4 bases and J by 5 bases, with 10 bases left in between. CDR3 bases: TGCGCCAGCAGCACCACTAGGGATAATTCACCCCTCCACTTT. Amino acid sequence: CASSTTRDNSPLHF.

The CDR3 DNA reads as TGTGCCAGCAGCCCACAGACAGGGACCGGGGAGCTGTTTTTT. Protein: CASSPQTGTGELFF. This chain links TRBV6-4 with TRBJ2-2; 7 nucleotides match TRBD1. The CDR3 consists of 14 residues. In germline, CDR1 is MRHNA, CDR2 SNTAGT. V shed 6 bases and J 5 bases; nucleotides not matched to a gene: 6.

The table lists this clonotype with a count of one. This may come from a read error, since a much larger clone is one base off. The V call is TRBV20-1, the J call TRBJ2-7, with 9 bases matching TRBD1. This CDR3 contains 13 residues. Trimming at V came to 1 base and at J to 3 bases, leaving 1 base not matched to a gene. Germline assignment: CDR1 DFQATT and CDR2 SNEGSKA (reference sequence). DNA of the CDR3: TGCAGTGCTAGAGGACAGGGGGGCTACGAGCAGTACTTC. Encoded protein: CSARGQGGYEQYF.

This clonotype came up many times. The chain uses TRBV12-3 or TRBV12-4 and TRBJ1-6; 7 nucleotides align to TRBD1. V was clipped by 6 bases and J by 9 bases; unmatched bases: 8. CDR3 size: 14 residues. CDR3 in amino acids: CASRRQGSISPLHF. Here the CDR3 DNA reads TGTGCCAGCAGACGACAGGGAAGCATTTCACCCCTCCACTTT.

This clonotype was recorded many times. The chain joins TRBV2 to TRBJ2-5; D not resolved. Between the trimmed V and J ends, which lost 6 bases and 3 bases, there was a span of 8 bases. Germline CDR1 and CDR2: SNHLY and FYNNEI. There are 12 residues in the CDR3. In DNA form, the CDR3 reads TGTGCCAGCAGCCGGACGGAAGAGACCCAGTACTTC. This sequence encodes CASSRTEETQYF.

In its sample, this clonotype was seen many times. The chain recombines TRBV5-1 with TRBJ2-7; D possibly uses TRBD1 or TRBD2 (5 bases each). V was clipped by 0 bases and J by 4 bases, with 11 bases between them. The CDR3 length is 14 residues. Germline CDR1 SGHRS, CDR2 YFSETQ. The CDR3 loop reads CASSLEGTQYEQYF. The CDR3 DNA sequence: TGCGCCAGCAGCTTGGAGGGGACGCAGTACGAGCAGTACTTC.

This clonotype was observed a few times. The V call is TRBV27, the J call TRBJ2-5, with 7 bases fitting TRBD2. The CDR3 has 14 residues. Germline CDR1 is MNHEY and CDR2 is SMNVEV (reference sequence). The V and J ends lost 6 bases and 5 bases, in that order; junction bases with no gene match: 9. The CDR3 spells CASSPREVRETQYF. The CDR3, as DNA: TGTGCCAGCAGCCCCCGGGAGGTCCGGGAGACCCAGTACTTC.

This clonotype was seen a handful of times. V and J are TRBV7-2 and TRBJ1-5; 9 bases line up with TRBD1. This CDR3 is 14 amino acids long. V shed 5 bases and J 7 bases; nucleotides not matched to a gene: 6. The germline V gene has CDR1 SGHTA and CDR2 FQGNSA. The CDR3 nucleotides are TGTGCCAGCAGCAGGACAGGGGATTACCAGCCCCAGCATTTT. Amino acid sequence: CASSRTGDYQPQHF.

This clonotype was recorded a few times. CDR3 in DNA: TGTGCCAGCAGCGGCGGGACTTTAACGCAGACTGAAAAACTGTTTTTT. It translates to CASSGGTLTQTEKLFF. The chain joins TRBV5-6 to TRBJ1-4, with TRBD1 as a possible D gene (5 bases). Germline values: CDR1 SGHDT, CDR2 YYEEEE. Trimming stripped 4 bases from V and 7 bases from J, with 20 bases between. The CDR3 length is 16 residues.

The chain recombines TRBV6-5 with TRBJ1-5; D is unclear. Germline V gene sequence: CDR1 MNHEY, CDR2 SVGAGI. Trimming took 4 bases from V and 2 from J, leaving 6 bases between them. The CDR3 runs to 13 residues. DNA for the CDR3: TGTGCCAGCAGTTCAGGCCGCAATCAGCCCCAGCATTTT. Its translation is CASSSGRNQPQHF.

This clonotype occurred many times. The CDR3 here is CASSQGIRRTNEKLFF. For the CDR3, the DNA is TGTGCCAGCAGCCAAGGGATTCGACGGACTAATGAAAAACTGTTTTTT. V gene TRBV3-1 combines with J gene TRBJ1-4; no clear D gene. This CDR3 comprises 16 residues. V was pared by 1 base and J by 2 bases, with 11 bases between. CDR1 and CDR2 from the germline V gene are LGHDT and YNNKEL (reference sequence).

Remarks on this clonotype: A single base separates this from a much larger clone, so it may be a read error. The chain combines TRBV28 with TRBJ1-1; 8 bases align to TRBD1. The CDR3 is made up of 16 amino acids. V lost 5 bases and J lost 5; bases outside the gene matches: 13. The germline CDR1 and CDR2 sequences are MDHEN and SYDVKM. CDR3 in amino acids: CASSPRGCRGPTEAFF. CDR3 bases: TGTGCCAGCAGTCCCCGGGGGTGCAGGGGGCCTACTGAAGCTTTCTTT. The full variable domain, with the rest looked up from reference TRBV28 and TRBJ1-1, is DVKVTQSSRYLVKRTGEKVFLECVQDMDHENMFWYRQDPGLGLRLIYFSYDVKMKEKGDIPEGYSVSREKKERFSLILESASTNQTSMYLCASSPRGCRGPTEAFFGQGTRLTVV.

This chain uses TRBV28 with TRBJ2-7, with 13 bases identical to TRBD2. The germline V gene encodes CDR1 MDHEN and CDR2 SYDVKM. The CDR3 is 18 residues long. V lost 4 bases and J lost 0; bases outside the gene matches: 9. CDR3 loop: CASSSPGTSGKSSYEQYF. CDR3 bases: TGTGCCAGCAGTTCACCCGGGACTAGCGGGAAGAGCTCCTACGAGCAGTACTTC.

A few counts support this clonotype. This chain connects TRBV4-1 to TRBJ2-7, with 9 positions matching TRBD1. This CDR3 has 16 amino acids. Germline trimming cut 6 bases from V and 2 bases from J; bases unmatched to any gene: 11. Germline V gene lookup returns CDR1 MGHRA and CDR2 YSYEKL. This CDR3 is CASSLLQGATTYEQYF. CDR3 bases: TGCGCCAGCAGTCTTTTACAGGGGGCAACGACCTACGAGCAGTACTTC.